This record looks at one T cell receptor (beta chain) sequence and its context. The antigen it binds to is not known. No base qualities exist here, and no much larger clone lies one base off it. This sample also contains other DNA sequences that code for the same CDR3. Healthy HIV-negative adults with no recently reported acute infections or vaccinations were included as donors. Only Caucasian adults living in Nashville, Tennessee, USA were represented among the donors. Magnetic negative selection was used to enrich CD4+ T cells, after which naive cells were positively selected on CD45RA and the negative fraction became the memory subset. After blood collection by leukapheresis, PBMCs were isolated using Ficoll-Histopaque density gradient centrifugation and then cryopreserved in the vapor phase of liquid nitrogen. Analytical flow cytometry was used to check the purity and quantity of each magnetically sorted T cell population. From each sorted fraction, genomic DNA was isolated and quantified by UV absorbance on a Nanodrop 2000c.

The sample originates from a study of shared clonotypes between healthy human individuals (dated by TCRdb to 2018 to 2020). For the study in its entirety: The cohort included a few men and a couple of women between 18 and 49 years of age. The study deeply sequenced blood TCR repertoires of about 5 healthy adults to estimate repertoire size and the extent of clonotype sharing between individuals. For each donor, CD4 naive and CD4 memory were each given three plates, CD8 naive was given two plates, and CD8 memory was given one plate. To increase sequencing depth and limit assay-specific biases, TCR repertoire library preparation and sequencing were carried out by different laboratories using diverse techniques. Leukapheresis yielded between about 0.94 and 10 billion PBMCs per donor.

Taken from cysteine to phenylalanine, the CDR3 has 14 residues. The read is trimmed to its CDR3 DNA, 42 bases read in frame from base 1. V sheds 1 base and J sheds 1 base, leaving 8 bases between their ends. The germline V gene sets CDR1 to SGHRS and CDR2 to YFSETQ. On the study overall, not on this receptor specifically: Compared with non-shared clonotypes, the clonotypes found in all four sorted-subset donors had higher generation probabilities. Approximately 5% of naive CD4, more than 3% of naive CD8, 2.3% of memory CD4, and 0.35% to 0.5% of memory CD8 clonotypes were shared across a handful of donors. Pairwise subsampling indicated that sequencing depth was expected to affect the degree of clonotype sharing among donors. Because the study included only a small number of donors, the genetic and exposure-history diversity represented was limited. Incomplete sequencing was indicated by rarefaction of sorted-subset datasets, despite the large sequencing depth. Naive subsets generally had larger estimated clonotype richness than memory subsets did. Sampling was restricted to blood, and TCR repertoires in tissue are likely to differ from TCR repertoires in blood.

TCR CDR3 regions were amplified from genomic DNA by multiplex PCR using the deep immunoSEQ assay. Extracted genomic DNA from each cell subset was spread evenly across all wells of several immunoSEQ 96-well plates, with each plate serving as a replicate. For sorted subsets, roughly 200 ng of genomic DNA, equivalent to some 33,000 T cell genomes, went into each replicate PCR. The purified libraries were quantified using a Qubit 3.0 fluorometer, sized with a Bioanalyzer 2100, and then quantified again using the KAPA Library Quantification kit. Every immunoSEQ 96-well plate was sequenced on a dedicated single-read 150-cycle Illumina NextSeq 550 flow cell. The authors' analysis ran thus. The immunoSEQ output contained only junctional sequences without quality scores, so filtering could not match that applied to full-length reads. To assign V/J genes and CDR3, sequences were annotated using PyIR, a Python wrapper for IgBLAST v1.9, with IMGT germline references. Reads were filtered out if the reads had weak V/J assignments (E-value above 1e-6), no CDR3, stop codons, out-of-frame junctions, or ambiguous translated residues. V3J clonotypes were defined by identical inferred V gene, J gene, and CDR3 amino acid sequence. To compute the percentage overlap between repertoires, the number of shared unique clonotypes was divided by the size of the smaller repertoire. Three approaches were used to assess repertoire richness: RTK rarefaction, the Chao1 estimator, and Recon v2.1 estimates of unobserved clonotypes. OLGA was used to compute generation probabilities for all TCRbeta clonotypes that the gDNA method yielded from several donors. TCRdb provides this immuneACCESS table in a form limited to in-frame rearrangements. Some clones are lacking; in checked studies, under half of them reflect an unresolved V gene, and why the rest are absent is not known. That table is the source of V, J and clone size, and D and trimming were worked out from the DNA. The sample table holds about 2 million clones, of which roughly 94% were seen once. 0.1% to 0.15% of the sample is taken by the ten largest.

The chain is encoded by TRBV5-1 joined to TRBJ1-2, with TRBD1 perhaps the D gene, on 5 matching bases. The receptor was isolated from a young man in good health. Source material: naive CD4+ T cells sorted from blood. What the cell subset or site label conveys for this sample: CD45RA+ positively selected. The CDR3 reads CASSLLDSNYGYTF. Read as DNA, the sequence is TGCGCCAGCAGCTTGTTAGACAGTAACTATGGCTACACCTTC. Full variable domain (CDR3 extended with the reference TRBV5-1 and TRBJ1-2 proteins): KAGVTQTPRYLIKTRGQQVTLSCSPISGHRSVSWYQQTPGQGLQFLFEYFSETQRNKGNFPGRFSGRQFSNSRSEMNVSTLELGDSALYLCASSLLDSNYGYTFGSGTRLTVV.